Described below is a single TCR beta chain sequence and its context. This specimen comes from a study of blood T cell repertoires in COVID-19. At the level of the study: The samples span acute and convalescent COVID-19 from the United States, Italy and Spain. T cells, B-cell-depleted T cells, or PBMCs provided the cDNA or gDNA that served as material.

CDR3 length equals 14 residues. Trimming removed 3 bases from V and 5 bases from J, with 10 bases in between. Germline V gives CDR1 SEHNR, CDR2 FQNEAQ (reference sequence). TCRdb's table, derived via immunoSEQ multiplex PCR, lists solely in-frame clones and lacks some. This table holds 150,000 or so clones, around 88% found once. The rearrangement uses TRBV7-9 and TRBJ1-4, with TRBD1 as a possible D gene (6 bases). This clonotype originated in a man aged 50-59 years with acute or convalescent COVID-19. The sample consisted of peripheral blood. CDR3 DNA sequence: TGTGCCAGCAGCTTGAGGCAGGGGAATGAAAAACTGTTTTTT. Amino acids: CASSLRQGNEKLFF.